The rows below give T cell receptor beta chains drawn from one sample of a study of human T cells and chemical hapten exposure. Each CDR3 protein is one row after TCRdb ran MiXCR on the RACE reads. Of approximately 100,000 distinct CDR3 sequences listed, approximately 10% are singletons. The sequenced sample was whole blood, obtained in connection with sensitization to the hapten diphenylcyclopropenone (DPC). Every receptor here comes from a woman between 35 and 50 years old with alopecia areata. Some clones in this sample may be carry-over from other donors' samples. Both conserved end residues are part of each CDR3. Each record gives: CDR3 protein, J gene, V gene.

CASSLAIGGRDRNAGELFF | TRBJ2-2 | TRBV7-9
CASSQRAGGYNNEQFF | TRBJ2-1 | TRBV3-1
CASSRSLWQGFDEQFF | TRBJ2-1 | TRBV14
CASSFQGARDYGYTF | TRBJ1-2 | TRBV27
CASSQLAALTDTQYF | TRBJ2-3 | TRBV14
CATRKRTDSYEQYF | TRBJ2-7 | TRBV12-3/TRBV12-4
CASSLVIRTGRNEQFF | TRBJ2-1 | TRBV7-2
CATGVTEAFF | TRBJ1-1 | TRBV7-2
CASSPDSVNQPQHF | TRBJ1-5 | TRBV7-9
CSAREVGTEAFF | TRBJ1-1 | TRBV20-1
CATSDYSNTGELFF | TRBJ2-2 | TRBV24-1
CAWSVHGDTEAFF | TRBJ1-1 | TRBV30
CASSASAWDRGHQFF | TRBJ2-1 | TRBV7-8
CSARAGQGYTEAFF | TRBJ1-1 | TRBV20-1
CASSGNKDSPLHF | TRBJ1-6 | TRBV10-1
CASSSVPGRQPQHF | TRBJ1-5 | TRBV6-2/TRBV6-3
CASSFGTSGRTEQFF | TRBJ2-1 | TRBV12-3/TRBV12-4
CASSWGQGGNQPQHF | TRBJ1-5 | TRBV5-1
CASSYAVGEQYF | TRBJ2-7 | TRBV6-2/TRBV6-3
CASSQELTRSGEKLFF | TRBJ1-4 | TRBV14
CSVEVERREAFF | TRBJ1-1 | TRBV29-1
CASSLGIGRTNQPQHF | TRBJ1-5 | TRBV7-2
CASSRLRQSKETQYF | TRBJ2-5 | TRBV11-2
CSAREDGNTEAFF | TRBJ1-1 | TRBV20-1
CASSPRGDTEAFF | TRBJ1-1 | TRBV18
CSVTSGFLNNEQFF | TRBJ2-1 | TRBV29-1
CASRIPGRGTEAFF | TRBJ1-1 | TRBV7-8
CASSYSQNNSPLHF | TRBJ1-6 | TRBV6-5
CAITWDTSYEQYF | TRBJ2-7 | TRBV10-3